Following are 7 T cell receptor beta chains from one sample sequenced in a study of cytomegalovirus exposure and HLA in healthy donors (dated by TCRdb to 2017 to 2019). Receptors were amplified or captured by the immunoSEQ multiplex PCR assay. A mixture of 60 forward primers for TCR Vbeta segments and 13 reverse primers for TCR Jbeta segments was used in the multiplex PCR. This is the immuneACCESS table as TCRdb keeps it, with only in-frame sequences that have V and J called. A part of the clones is gone; compared with another copy, unresolved V genes explain less than half, and the rest is unexplained. The sample table records over 100,000 clones. Approximately 1.8% of the sample comes from the top ten. The source material was PBMCs. The receptors here all came from a man younger than 35 in good health and CMV-seronegative.

The V call is TRBV25-1, the J call TRBJ1-1, with TRBD1 matching over 7 bases. The CDR3 consists of 14 residues. Losses at the gene ends were 4 bases for V and 4 bases for J; bases not matched to a gene: 6. Germline V lookup: CDR1 MGHDK, CDR2 SYGVNS. The CDR3, as DNA: TGTGCCAGCAGTGCGTACAGGGGTGGCACTGAAGCTTTCTTT. It codes for CASSAYRGGTEAFF. Supplemented by reference TRBV25-1 and TRBJ1-1, the full variable domain reads EADIYQTPRYLVIGTGKKITLECSQTMGHDKMYWYQQDPGMELHLIHYSYGVNSTEKGDLSSESTVSRIRTEHFPLTLESARPSHTSQYLCASSAYRGGTEAFFGQGTRLTVV.

The J gene is TRBJ2-3, the V gene TRBV11-1; 9 nucleotides align to TRBD1. The germline CDR1 and CDR2 sequences are SGHAT and FQDESV (reference sequence). V shed 2 bases and J 5 bases; nucleotides not matched to a gene: 5. CDR3 length: 15 amino acids. The CDR3 coding sequence is TGTGCCAGCAGCTTATACAGGGGGCAGGGAGATACGCAGTATTTT. It translates to CASSLYRGQGDTQYF.

The V gene is TRBV18, the J gene TRBJ2-2, with 10 bases that match TRBD2. This CDR3 is 14 amino acids long. Germline V gene data show CDR1 as KGHSH and CDR2 as LQKENI. Written as DNA, the CDR3 is TGTGCAGCGGGAGGGGACGCGAACACCGGGGAGCTGTTTTTT. Its translation: CAAGGDANTGELFF. The variable domain in full, completed from reference TRBV18 and TRBJ2-2, reads NAGVMQNPRHLVRRRGQEARLRCSPMKGHSHVYWYRQLPEEGLKFMVYLQKENIIDESGMPKERFSAEFPKEGPSILRIQQVVRGDSAAYFCAAGGDANTGELFFGEGSRLTVL.

The chain uses TRBV9 and TRBJ2-3; the match to TRBD2 covers 9 bases. With V trimmed by 7 bases and J by 1 base, 1 base remained unmatched. CDR3 length: 13 residues. CDR1 and CDR2 from the germline V gene are SGDLS and YYNGEE. The DNA for the CDR3 is TGTGCCAGCGCTAGCGGGGGCACAGATACGCAGTATTTT. Translating it yields CASASGGTDTQYF.

This rearrangement joins TRBV10-3 to TRBJ2-7; TRBD1 might be the D (5 bases). Germline V gene lookup returns CDR1 ENHRY and CDR2 SYGVKD. Trimming took off 7 bases at V and 1 base at J, with 20 bases between the two ends. The CDR3 loop spans 16 amino acids. The CDR3, as DNA: TGTGCCATCAAGACGGATCGGCAGGGAAGGTCCTACGAGCAGTACTTC. It encodes CAIKTDRQGRSYEQYF.

This sequence joins TRBV5-4 and TRBJ1-4, with D perhaps matching TRBD1 (5 bases). Per the germline V gene, CDR1 is SGHNT and CDR2 is YYREEE (reference sequence). Trimming cost V 4 bases and J 1 base, with 14 bases left between them. The length of the CDR3 is 16 residues. The CDR3 loop is CASSDRRGETNEKLFF. The CDR3 DNA reads TGTGCCAGCAGCGATCGGAGGGGCGAAACTAATGAAAAACTGTTTTTT.

The chain joins TRBV7-8 to TRBJ2-1; the D gene is possibly TRBD2 (7 bases). Trimming took off 4 bases at V and 0 bases at J, with 10 bases between the two ends. Germline V gene lookup returns CDR1 SGHVS and CDR2 FQNEAQ. This CDR3 is built from 15 residues. CDR3 amino acids: CASSWGGSSYNEQFF. The CDR3 DNA reads as TGTGCCAGCAGCTGGGGGGGCAGCTCCTACAATGAGCAGTTCTTC.